Below, 30 T cell receptor beta chains from the same sample are listed, as sequenced in a study of OX40 agonist ivuxolimab in advanced cancers. Assay used: immunoSEQ multiplex PCR; TCRdb lists only in-frame clones, some missing. The sample includes 35,000 to 45,000 clones, more than 75% of them seen just once. This sample comprised CD4+ or CD8+ T cells sorted from blood, obtained in a trial of the OX40 agonist ivuxolimab. The source of these receptors is an adult with an advanced solid tumor such as melanoma, head and neck, liver or kidney cancer.

With regard to this clone: This CDR3 is also generated by other DNA sequences in the sample. The gene calls are TRBV5-1 and TRBJ1-1; no reliable D call. V was trimmed by 1 base and J by 2 bases, leaving 12 bases between them. CDR1 and CDR2 (germline): SGHRS, YFSETQ. The CDR3 is made up of 15 amino acids. The DNA of the CDR3 is TGCGCCAGCAGCTTGTCTCCCAGACCCAACACTGAAGCTTTCTTT. Amino acids: CASSLSPRPNTEAFF.

This chain uses TRBV10-2 with TRBJ2-1; tentatively, D is TRBD1 (5 bases). The CDR3 is made up of 15 amino acids. Trimming pared 7 bases from V and 4 bases from J, leaving 17 bases between. Germline assignment: CDR1 WSHSY and CDR2 SAAADI. The CDR3 coding sequence is TGCGCCAGCACCCCAGGGCCCCCTTTTTACAATGAGCAGTTCTTC. It is translated as CASTPGPPFYNEQFF.

This chain joins TRBV7-9 and TRBJ1-2; 9 bases match TRBD1. The CDR3 loop spans 14 amino acids. CDR1 is SEHNR and CDR2 is FQNEAQ in the germline V gene (reference sequence). Trimming cost V 1 base and J 6 bases; bases outside gene matches: 3. CDR3 sequence reads: CASSLDRDRDGYTF. Here the CDR3 DNA reads TGTGCCAGCAGCTTAGACCGGGACAGGGATGGCTACACCTTC. The full variable domain, its missing parts supplied by reference TRBV7-9 and TRBJ1-2, is DTGVSQNPRHKITKRGQNVTFRCDPISEHNRLYWYRQTLGQGPEFLTYFQNEAQLEKSRLLSDRFSAERPKGSFSTLEIQRTEQGDSAMYLCASSLDRDRDGYTFGSGTRLTVV.

J is TRBJ1-5 and V is TRBV7-9; the D is unclear. Trimming took 4 bases from V and 1 from J, leaving 5 bases between them. CDR3 length equals 13 residues. The V gene's germline CDR1 is SEHNR and CDR2 FQNEAQ (reference sequence). This CDR3 is CASSSDSNQPQHF. The DNA for the CDR3 is TGTGCCAGCAGCTCCGACAGCAATCAGCCCCAGCATTTT.

The DNA for the CDR3 is TGTGCCAGCAGTGAAGGAGACGCTCTCTCTGGAAACACCATATATTTT. It codes for CASSEGDALSGNTIYF. The chain employs TRBV6-1 and TRBJ1-3; no reliable D call. Trimming removed 1 base at V and 0 bases at J, with 10 bases between. CDR1 MNHNS and CDR2 SASEGT come from the germline V gene. This CDR3 contains 16 residues.

As regards this clone: Lacking the conserved final phenylalanine or tryptophan, this CDR3 likely reflects a read error. The chain combines TRBV5-1 with TRBJ2-7; D is ambiguous. This CDR3 contains 14 residues. The germline gives CDR1 SGHRS, CDR2 YFSETQ. V lost 3 bases and J 6 bases, leaving 16 bases between the germline ends. The CDR3 is CASSWAERGTEQYL. CDR3 DNA sequence: TGCGCCAGCAGCTGGGCGGAAAGAGGTACCGAGCAGTACCTC.

The table lists this clone with a count of one. The V call is TRBV7-9, the J call TRBJ1-1; no definite D call. The germline V gene encodes CDR1 SEHNR and CDR2 FQNEAQ (reference sequence). The length of the CDR3 is 12 residues. V was cut by 7 bases and J by 10 bases, with 16 bases left in between. CDR3 bases: TGTGCCAGCAACGTTGGACGTCACGGAGCTTTCTTT. It is translated as CASNVGRHGAFF.

The chain has TRBV19 and TRBJ2-1; TRBD2 aligns across 9 bases. The CDR3 contains 16 residues. J lost 7 bases, V lost 3 bases, and 10 bases had no gene match. Looked up from germline, CDR1 is LNHDA and CDR2 is SQIVND (reference sequence). The CDR3 region is CASSIWSGRIRNEQFF. DNA of the CDR3: TGTGCCAGTAGTATTTGGAGCGGGAGGATTAGAAATGAGCAGTTCTTC.

J is TRBJ2-7 and V is TRBV9; D tentatively fits TRBD1 or TRBD2 (6 bases each). Germline CDR1 is SGDLS and CDR2 is YYNGEE. Trimming removed 4 bases from V and 0 bases from J, with 20 bases in between. This CDR3 has 17 residues. CDR3 amino acids: CASSPRGQGDFSYEQYF. The CDR3 DNA reads TGTGCCAGCAGCCCCCGGGGGCAGGGCGACTTCTCCTACGAGCAGTACTTC.

The chain joins TRBV19 to TRBJ1-6; D is ambiguous. Between the trimmed V and J ends, which lost 4 bases and 0 bases, there was a span of 10 bases. There are 16 residues in the CDR3. Germline lookup yields CDR1 LNHDA and CDR2 SQIVND (reference sequence). CDR3 sequence: CASSSATSSYNSPLHF. DNA for the CDR3: TGTGCCAGTAGTAGTGCAACCAGCTCCTATAATTCACCCCTCCACTTT.

The chain recombines TRBV7-8 with TRBJ2-7, with 9 positions matching TRBD2. V lost 1 base and J lost 6; bases outside the gene matches: 4. This CDR3 comprises 14 residues. Germline V gives CDR1 SGHVS, CDR2 FQNEAQ. CDR3 in amino acids: CASSLVETSGEQYF. The CDR3, as DNA: TGTGCCAGCAGCTTAGTTGAGACTAGCGGCGAGCAGTACTTC. Using reference TRBV7-8 and TRBJ2-7 for the parts outside the CDR3, the full variable domain is GAGVSQSPRYKVAKRGQDVALRCDPISGHVSLFWYQQALGQGPEFLTYFQNEAQLDKSGLPSDRFFAERPEGSVSTLKIQRTQQEDSAVYLCASSLVETSGEQYFGPGTRLTVT.

The rearrangement links TRBV7-8 to TRBJ2-7; 7 bases fit TRBD2. V lost 3 bases to trimming and J lost 5 bases; unmatched junction nucleotides: 10. Germline loops: CDR1 SGHVS, CDR2 FQNEAQ. CDR3 length: 15 amino acids. CDR3 nucleotide sequence: TGTGCCAGCAGCTTTATCCGGGACGGGAGGCACGAGCAGTACTTC. Residues: CASSFIRDGRHEQYF. Filled out from reference TRBV7-8 and TRBJ2-7, the complete variable domain reads GAGVSQSPRYKVAKRGQDVALRCDPISGHVSLFWYQQALGQGPEFLTYFQNEAQLDKSGLPSDRFFAERPEGSVSTLKIQRTQQEDSAVYLCASSFIRDGRHEQYFGPGTRLTVT.

CDR3 bases: TGTGCCAGCAGGGACAGGGCCACCTACGAGCAGTACTTC. It specifies CASRDRATYEQYF. The J gene is TRBJ2-7, the V gene TRBV6-1; 8 nucleotides line up with TRBD1. This CDR3 has 13 amino acids. J gave up 2 bases and V 6 bases, and 3 bases lay outside the gene matches. CDR1 is MNHNS and CDR2 is SASEGT in the germline V gene.

This clone was recorded once. The chain carries TRBV5-5 and TRBJ1-2; TRBD1 aligns across 8 bases. This CDR3 spans 15 amino acids. The germline gives CDR1 SGHKS, CDR2 YYEKEE (reference sequence). With 1 base clipped from V and 4 bases from J, the junction kept 6 bases outside the gene matches. CDR3 loop: CASSLSQGAFYGYTF. The CDR3 coding sequence is TGTGCCAGCAGCTTGAGCCAGGGGGCCTTCTATGGCTACACCTTC.

In this sample, this clone turned up once. The chain carries TRBV6-1 and TRBJ1-4; no definite D call. Germline-derived CDR1 and CDR2 are MNHNS and SASEGT. This CDR3 has 14 amino acids. V lost 0 bases, J lost 7 bases, and 9 bases lay in between. The DNA of the CDR3 is TGTGCCAGCAGTGAAGCATCTTTCGTTGAAAAACTGTTTTTT. This codes for CASSEASFVEKLFF.

The rearrangement uses TRBV28 and TRBJ1-6, with D possibly being TRBD1 (5 bases). The CDR3 is made up of 15 amino acids. V gave up 3 bases and J gave up 8 bases, with 14 bases separating them. CDR1 and CDR2 from the germline V gene are MDHEN and SYDVKM. The CDR3 nucleotides read TGTGCCAGCAGTTTCGGGGGGATTACGGATTCACCCCTCCACTTT. The encoded protein is CASSFGGITDSPLHF.

The rearrangement uses TRBV27 and TRBJ2-7, with a weak D call TRBD2 (5 bases). CDR3 length equals 14 residues. Germline V gene data show CDR1 as MNHEY and CDR2 as SMNVEV (reference sequence). V dropped 6 bases and J dropped 0 bases, with 12 bases sitting between them. CDR3 sequence (DNA): TGTGCCAGCAGATCGCGAGCGGACTCCTACGAGCAGTACTTC. It is translated as CASRSRADSYEQYF.

This chain joins TRBV7-8 and TRBJ2-7; maybe TRBD2 (6 bases). Looked up from germline, CDR1 is SGHVS and CDR2 is FQNEAQ. The CDR3 totals 16 residues. V lost 5 bases, J lost 3 bases, and 20 bases lay in between. CDR3 DNA sequence: TGTGCCAGCAGCCCCTCCATCCGGGACTCCAGCTACGAGCAGTACTTC. It is translated as CASSPSIRDSSYEQYF.

The CDR3 spells CASRTPGLYEQYF. Written as DNA, the CDR3 is TGTGCCAGCAGGACCCCAGGACTCTACGAGCAGTACTTC. V gene TRBV2 combines with J gene TRBJ2-7; a possible D gene is TRBD2 (5 bases). Trimming took 6 bases from V and 3 from J, leaving 12 bases between them. Per the germline V gene, CDR1 is SNHLY and CDR2 is FYNNEI. CDR3 length: 13 amino acids.

CDR3 sequence reads: CASSLGGLTQETQYF. DNA of the CDR3: TGCGCCAGCAGCTTAGGTGGACTAACGCAAGAGACCCAGTACTTC. V usage is TRBV5-1 and J usage is TRBJ2-5, with D tentatively TRBD2 (6 bases). The CDR3 has 15 residues. Germline CDR1 is SGHRS and CDR2 is YFSETQ. With 2 bases removed from V and 2 bases from J, the gap between germline ends came to 13 bases.

The genes are TRBV4-2 and TRBJ1-1; D possibly corresponds to TRBD1 (6 bases). CDR1 LGHNA and CDR2 YNFKEQ come from the germline V gene. Trimming pared 5 bases from V and 11 bases from J, leaving 18 bases between. The length of the CDR3 is 13 residues. The CDR3 sequence: CASSVQGTRKAFF. DNA for the CDR3: TGTGCCAGCAGCGTACAGGGAACCCGGAAGGCTTTCTTT.

The chain carries TRBV6-1 and TRBJ2-7; 7 bases fit TRBD2. J lost 4 bases, V lost 7 bases, and 10 bases had no gene match. Germline CDR1 and CDR2: MNHNS and SASEGT. The CDR3 contains 14 residues. The DNA for the CDR3 is TGTGCCAGCACCAAGGGTGGACTAGAGTACGAGCAGTACTTC. Protein: CASTKGGLEYEQYF.

J is TRBJ2-5 and V is TRBV2; maybe TRBD2 (5 bases). Per germline, CDR1 SNHLY and CDR2 FYNNEI. The CDR3 loop spans 13 amino acids. The V end lost 2 bases, the J end lost 2 bases, and 6 bases lay between the germline ends. CDR3 amino acids: CASSESGQETQYF. The CDR3 DNA reads TGTGCCAGCAGTGAATCGGGGCAAGAGACCCAGTACTTC.

This clone was seen just once. The rearrangement links TRBV5-5 to TRBJ2-7; unclear D gene. This CDR3 is 13 amino acids long. The V gene's germline CDR1 is SGHKS and CDR2 YYEKEE (reference sequence). V was trimmed by 4 bases and J by 4 bases, leaving 12 bases between them. The CDR3, as DNA: TGTGCCAGCAGCCCAAAAAACATATACGAGCAGTACTTC. This codes for CASSPKNIYEQYF.

This sequence joins TRBV6-6 and TRBJ1-4, with TRBD1 matching 7 bases. The ends lost 6 bases at V and 3 bases at J; junction bases unmatched: 7. The germline gives CDR1 MNHNY, CDR2 SVGAGI (reference sequence). This CDR3 has 15 residues. The CDR3 DNA reads as TGTGCCAGCAGACCTCGGACAGGTCCTAATGAAAAACTGTTTTTT. Translating gives CASRPRTGPNEKLFF.

The genes are TRBV6-6 and TRBJ2-2, with 10 bases identical to TRBD2. The CDR3 runs 15 residues. Germline-derived CDR1 and CDR2 are MNHNY and SVGAGI (reference sequence). V shed 7 bases, J shed 1 base, and the junction held 3 bases outside the gene matches. The CDR3 DNA follows: TGTGCCAGCACCGGGACTAGCGTGAACACCGGGGAGCTGTTTTTT. It encodes CASTGTSVNTGELFF.

V gene TRBV15 combines with J gene TRBJ2-1, with 15 bases that match TRBD2. Germline CDR1 and CDR2: LNHNV and YYDKDF (reference sequence). The CDR3 loop spans 16 amino acids. Trimming cost V 6 bases and J 10 bases; bases outside gene matches: 10. This CDR3 reads CATRGTGTSGGREQFF. The CDR3 region has the DNA TGTGCCACCAGGGGAACCGGGACTAGCGGGGGGAGGGAGCAGTTCTTC.

This clone showed up just once. This chain uses TRBV7-2 with TRBJ2-7; 8 bases line up with TRBD2. The CDR3 totals 15 residues. V gave up 5 bases and J gave up 3 bases; unmatched junction bases: 9. The germline gives CDR1 SGHTA, CDR2 FQGNSA. CDR3 DNA sequence: TGTGCCAGCAGCGTCTACGGTAGCGGGAACTACGAGCAGTACTTC. Its protein product is CASSVYGSGNYEQYF. Complete variable domain (other parts from reference TRBV7-2 and TRBJ2-7): GAGVSQSPSNKVTEKGKDVELRCDPISGHTALYWYRQSLGQGLEFLIYFQGNSAPDKSGLPSDRFSAERTGGSVSTLTIQRTQQEDSAVYLCASSVYGSGNYEQYFGPGTRLTVT.

On this clone itself: One end of the junction varies from germline; a read error may be responsible. The gene calls are TRBV5-4 and TRBJ2-3; 8 nucleotides match TRBD2. The CDR3 sequence is 16 residues long. Germline V lookup: CDR1 SGHNT, CDR2 YYREEE (reference sequence). In DNA, the CDR3 is TGTGCCAGCAGGTTGGAGGCTAGCGGGCCGGCAGATACGCAGTATTTT. Translating it yields CASRLEASGPADTQYF.

This chain connects TRBV11-2 to TRBJ1-1; D might be TRBD1 (5 bases). The CDR3 has 15 amino acids. Germline CDR1 and CDR2: SGHAT and FQNNGV. With 3 bases removed from V and 0 bases from J, the gap between germline ends came to 11 bases. DNA of the CDR3: TGTGCCAGCAGCTTTGGGTTGGGGGTGAACACTGAAGCTTTCTTT. Encoded protein: CASSFGLGVNTEAFF.